The T cell receptor beta chain described here comes from a study of T-cell reconstitution after alpha-beta-depleted transplantation in children. Study findings and constraints: A year had passed since transplant, and T-cell counts and diversity by then came mostly from newly produced T cells. Reportedly, roughly two months post-transplant, alpha-beta T cells arose from several hundred expanded graft clones. For some patients, TCRbeta diversity was high at day 60 because of recipient T cells and thymic progenitors that survived.

A word on this clonotype: Its antigen is as yet unknown.

A TCRbeta library incorporating unique molecular identifiers was prepared. From the PCR reads, TCRdb called clonotypes with MiXCR, one entry per CDR3 protein. The sample consists of 500,000 to 650,000 distinct CDR3 sequences, 10% to 12% of them appearing once. V was shortened by 2 bases and J by 1 base, with 11 bases between the two germline ends. CDR1 MGHRA and CDR2 YSYEKL come from the germline V gene. This CDR3 comprises 15 residues. This receptor was identified in a female patient between 2 and 15 years old who had a stem cell transplant for aplastic anemia, so the T cells may come from the graft donor. Sequencing was performed on PBMCs, mostly from graft donor cells, taken 180 days after TCRalphabeta/CD19-depleted stem cell transplant. The chain links TRBV4-1 to TRBJ1-1, with a weak D call TRBD1 (6 bases). CDR3 nucleotides: TGCGCCAGCAGCCAAACGGGAGGGGGGAACACTGAAGCTTTCTTT. This translates into CASSQTGGGNTEAFF.